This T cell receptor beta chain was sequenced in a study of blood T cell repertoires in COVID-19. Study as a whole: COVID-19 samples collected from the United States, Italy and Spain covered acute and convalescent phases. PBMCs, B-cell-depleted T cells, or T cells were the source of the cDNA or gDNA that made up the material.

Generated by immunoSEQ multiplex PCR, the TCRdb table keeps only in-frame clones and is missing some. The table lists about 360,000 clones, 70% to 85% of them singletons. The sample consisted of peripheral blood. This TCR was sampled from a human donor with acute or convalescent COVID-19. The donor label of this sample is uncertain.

CDR3 sequence (DNA): TGTGCCAGCACTATGATGGGGGGTAGCAATCAGCCCCAGCATTTT. It yields the protein CASTMMGGSNQPQHF. The chain recombines TRBV6-5 with TRBJ1-5, with a weak D call TRBD1 (5 bases). Germline-derived CDR1 and CDR2 are MNHEY and SVGAGI. There are 15 residues in the CDR3. The V gene lost 7 bases and the J gene lost 0 bases, with 13 bases spanning the gap.